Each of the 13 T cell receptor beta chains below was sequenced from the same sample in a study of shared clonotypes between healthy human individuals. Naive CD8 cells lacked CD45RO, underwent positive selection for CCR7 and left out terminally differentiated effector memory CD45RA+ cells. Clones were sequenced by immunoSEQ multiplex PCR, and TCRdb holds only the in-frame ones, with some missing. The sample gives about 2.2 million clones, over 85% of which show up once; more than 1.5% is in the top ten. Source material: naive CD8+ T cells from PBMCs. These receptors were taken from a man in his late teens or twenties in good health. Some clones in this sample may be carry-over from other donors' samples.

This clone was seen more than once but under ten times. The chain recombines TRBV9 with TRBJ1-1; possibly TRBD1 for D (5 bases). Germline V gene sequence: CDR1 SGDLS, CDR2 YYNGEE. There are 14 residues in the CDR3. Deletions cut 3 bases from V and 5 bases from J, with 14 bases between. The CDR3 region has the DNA TGTGCCAGCAGCGGCCAGGGAGTTTGGACTGAAGCTTTCTTT. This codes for CASSGQGVWTEAFF.

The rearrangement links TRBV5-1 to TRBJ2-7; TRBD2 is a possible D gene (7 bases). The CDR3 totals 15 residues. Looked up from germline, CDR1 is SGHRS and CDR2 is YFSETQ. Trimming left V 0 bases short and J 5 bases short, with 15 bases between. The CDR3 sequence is CASSLVARGLHEQYF. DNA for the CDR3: TGCGCCAGCAGCTTGGTGGCGCGGGGGCTTCACGAGCAGTACTTC. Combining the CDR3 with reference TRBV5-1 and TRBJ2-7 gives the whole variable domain KAGVTQTPRYLIKTRGQQVTLSCSPISGHRSVSWYQQTPGQGLQFLFEYFSETQRNKGNFPGRFSGRQFSNSRSEMNVSTLELGDSALYLCASSLVARGLHEQYFGPGTRLTVT.

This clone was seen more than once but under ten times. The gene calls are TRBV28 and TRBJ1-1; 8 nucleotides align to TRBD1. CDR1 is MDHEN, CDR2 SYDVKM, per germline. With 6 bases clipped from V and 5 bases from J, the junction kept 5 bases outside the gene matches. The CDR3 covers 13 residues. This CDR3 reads CASRAGGTTEAFF. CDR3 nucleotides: TGTGCCAGCAGAGCAGGGGGCACTACTGAAGCTTTCTTT. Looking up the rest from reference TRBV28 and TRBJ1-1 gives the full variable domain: DVKVTQSSRYLVKRTGEKVFLECVQDMDHENMFWYRQDPGLGLRLIYFSYDVKMKEKGDIPEGYSVSREKKERFSLILESASTNQTSMYLCASRAGGTTEAFFGQGTRLTVV.

CDR3 in amino acids: CASSPRRGNSYEQYF. DNA of the CDR3: TGTGCCAGCTCACCAAGGCGGGGGAACTCCTACGAGCAGTACTTC. The genes are TRBV18 and TRBJ2-7; 7 nucleotides agree with TRBD2. Per germline, CDR1 KGHSH and CDR2 LQKENI. Trimming at V came to 2 bases and at J to 0 bases, leaving 4 bases not matched to a gene. The CDR3 has 15 amino acids.

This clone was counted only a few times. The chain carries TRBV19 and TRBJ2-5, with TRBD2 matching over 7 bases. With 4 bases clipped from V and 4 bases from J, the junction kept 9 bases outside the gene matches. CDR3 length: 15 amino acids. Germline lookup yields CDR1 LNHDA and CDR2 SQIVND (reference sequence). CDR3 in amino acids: CASSSGRGRGETQYF. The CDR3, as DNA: TGTGCCAGTAGTAGCGGGAGAGGGCGTGGAGAGACCCAGTACTTC.

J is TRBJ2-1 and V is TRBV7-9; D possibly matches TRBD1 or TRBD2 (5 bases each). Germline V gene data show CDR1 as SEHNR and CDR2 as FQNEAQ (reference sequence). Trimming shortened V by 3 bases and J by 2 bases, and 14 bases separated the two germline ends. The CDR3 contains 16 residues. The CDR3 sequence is CASSFKGMGAYNEQFF. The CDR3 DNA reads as TGTGCCAGCAGCTTCAAGGGGATGGGGGCCTACAATGAGCAGTTCTTC.

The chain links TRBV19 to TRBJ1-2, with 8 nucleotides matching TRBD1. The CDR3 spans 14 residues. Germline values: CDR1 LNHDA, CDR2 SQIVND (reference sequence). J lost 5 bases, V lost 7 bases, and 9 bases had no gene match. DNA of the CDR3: TGTGCCAGTACCGACGGACAGGGAGGTTATGGCTACACCTTC. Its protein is CASTDGQGGYGYTF.

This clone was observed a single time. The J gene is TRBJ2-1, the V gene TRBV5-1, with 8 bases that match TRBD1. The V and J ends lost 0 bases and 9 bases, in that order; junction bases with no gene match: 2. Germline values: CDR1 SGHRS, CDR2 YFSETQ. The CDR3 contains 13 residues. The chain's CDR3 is CASSLGQGFEQFF. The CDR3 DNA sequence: TGCGCCAGCAGCTTGGGACAGGGGTTTGAGCAGTTCTTC. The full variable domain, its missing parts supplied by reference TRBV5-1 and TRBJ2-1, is KAGVTQTPRYLIKTRGQQVTLSCSPISGHRSVSWYQQTPGQGLQFLFEYFSETQRNKGNFPGRFSGRQFSNSRSEMNVSTLELGDSALYLCASSLGQGFEQFFGPGTRLTVL.

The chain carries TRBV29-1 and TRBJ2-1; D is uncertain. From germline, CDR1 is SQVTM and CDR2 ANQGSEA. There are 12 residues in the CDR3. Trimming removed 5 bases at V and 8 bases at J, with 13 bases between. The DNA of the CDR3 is TGCAGCGTTATTGATCCTTACGATGAGCAGTTCTTC. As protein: CSVIDPYDEQFF.

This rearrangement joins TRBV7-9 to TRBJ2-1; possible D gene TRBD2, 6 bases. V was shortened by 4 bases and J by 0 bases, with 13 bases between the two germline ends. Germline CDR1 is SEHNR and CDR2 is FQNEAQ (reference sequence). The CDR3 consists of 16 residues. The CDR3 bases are TGTGCCAGCAGCTCCTCTAGCGTTAGCTCCTACAATGAGCAGTTCTTC. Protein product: CASSSSSVSSYNEQFF.

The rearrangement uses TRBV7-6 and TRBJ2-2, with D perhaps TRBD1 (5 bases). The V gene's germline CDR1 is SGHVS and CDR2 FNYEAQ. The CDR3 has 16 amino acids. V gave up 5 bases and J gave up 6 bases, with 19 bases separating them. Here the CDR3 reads CASSQTRAGSPGELFF. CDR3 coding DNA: TGTGCCAGCAGCCAGACCCGGGCAGGGTCGCCCGGGGAGCTGTTTTTT.

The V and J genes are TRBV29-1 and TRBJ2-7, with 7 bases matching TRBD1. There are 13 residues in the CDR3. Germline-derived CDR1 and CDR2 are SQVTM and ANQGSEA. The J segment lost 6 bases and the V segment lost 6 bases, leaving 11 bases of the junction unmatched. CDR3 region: CSVIRDSEPEQYF. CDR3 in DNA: TGCAGCGTGATCCGGGACAGCGAGCCCGAGCAGTACTTC.

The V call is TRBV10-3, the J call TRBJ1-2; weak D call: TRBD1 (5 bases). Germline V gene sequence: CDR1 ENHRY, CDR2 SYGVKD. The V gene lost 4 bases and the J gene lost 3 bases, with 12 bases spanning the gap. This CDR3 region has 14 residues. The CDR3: CAISGGGTDYGYTF. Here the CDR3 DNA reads TGTGCCATCAGTGGGGGCGGGACTGACTATGGCTACACCTTC.